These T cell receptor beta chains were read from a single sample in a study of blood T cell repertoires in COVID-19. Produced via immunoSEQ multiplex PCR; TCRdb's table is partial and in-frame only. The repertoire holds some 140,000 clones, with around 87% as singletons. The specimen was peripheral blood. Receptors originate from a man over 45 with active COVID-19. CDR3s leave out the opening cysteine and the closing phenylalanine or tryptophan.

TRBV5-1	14	ASSLGGTEINTEAF
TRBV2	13	ASSEGPRVGSPLH
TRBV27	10	ASRQGRGEQY
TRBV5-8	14	ASSLRQGAWTGELF
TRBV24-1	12	ATSDSTGDYGYT
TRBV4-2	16	ASSQDGAAGGYQETQY
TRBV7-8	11	ASSPRTGAEQY
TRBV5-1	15	ASSGTRLGRNAGELF
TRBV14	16	ASSLPLAGGSKDNEQF
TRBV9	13	ASSRSGGRFNEQF
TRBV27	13	ASSFTGGIYNEQF
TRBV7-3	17	ASSLLRQGPYSGANVLT
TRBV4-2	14	ASSPRIGGAGDTQY
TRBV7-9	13	ASSPGLAVTYEQY
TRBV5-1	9	ASSLGQGVF
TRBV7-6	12	ASSFGGRQETQY
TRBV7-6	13	ASSRTPGQGYEQY